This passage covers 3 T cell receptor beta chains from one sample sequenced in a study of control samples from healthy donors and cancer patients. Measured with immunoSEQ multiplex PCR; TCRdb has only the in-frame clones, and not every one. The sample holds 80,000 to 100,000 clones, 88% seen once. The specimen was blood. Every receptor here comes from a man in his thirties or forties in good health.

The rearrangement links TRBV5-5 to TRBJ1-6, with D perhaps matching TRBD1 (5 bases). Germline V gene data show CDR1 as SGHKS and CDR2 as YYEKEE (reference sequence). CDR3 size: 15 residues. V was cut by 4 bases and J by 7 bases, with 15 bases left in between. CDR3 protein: CASSLVRAGNSPLHF. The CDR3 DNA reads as TGTGCCAGCAGCCTGGTACGGGCAGGGAATTCACCCCTCCACTTT.

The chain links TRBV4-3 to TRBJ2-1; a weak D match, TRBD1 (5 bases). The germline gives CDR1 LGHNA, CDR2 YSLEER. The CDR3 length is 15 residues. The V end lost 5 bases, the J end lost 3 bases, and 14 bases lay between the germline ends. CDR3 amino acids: CASSFSQDNYNEQFF. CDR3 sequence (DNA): TGCGCCAGCAGCTTCAGTCAGGACAACTACAATGAGCAGTTCTTC.

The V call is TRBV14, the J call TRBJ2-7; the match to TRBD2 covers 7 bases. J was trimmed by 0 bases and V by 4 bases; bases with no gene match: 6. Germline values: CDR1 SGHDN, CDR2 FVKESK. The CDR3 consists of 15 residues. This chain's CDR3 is CASSRGGLGSYEQYF. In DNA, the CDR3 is TGTGCCAGCAGCCGCGGGGGACTGGGCTCCTACGAGCAGTACTTC.